The clone carrying this T cell receptor (beta chain) was recorded only once. Germline V gene sequence: CDR1 ENHRY, CDR2 SYGVKD. The CDR3 covers 16 residues. V was pared by 4 bases and J by 0 bases, with 6 bases of the junction left unmatched. The sample comes from a study of cytomegalovirus exposure and HLA in healthy donors. With 60 Vbeta and 13 Jbeta primers, the PCR was carried out. TCRdb's table, derived via immunoSEQ multiplex PCR, lists solely in-frame clones and lacks some. The sample shows roughly 150,000 clones, 60% to 80% of them seen only once. The sequenced sample consisted of PBMCs. The genes are TRBV10-3 and TRBJ1-3, with 7 bases identical to TRBD1. The sequence derives from a woman aged 40 to 55 in good health and CMV-seronegative. The CDR3 region is CAISAEGAHSGNTIYF. The DNA for the CDR3 is TGTGCCATCAGTGCGGAGGGGGCCCACTCTGGAAACACCATATATTTT.